The source of this TCR beta chain is a study of CD8+ T cells in alopecia areata listed by TCRdb under 2018. About the study as a whole: The treated patients took part in an open-label pilot trial in which moderate-to-severe alopecia areata was treated with oral tofacitinib at 5 to 10 mg twice daily. Tofacitinib was given for 6 to 18 months, followed by 6 months of follow-up off drug to assess delayed response and recurrence. For the treated patients, the SALT score, which quantifies what percentage of scalp surface area is affected, served as the measure of disease severity. In both human patients and the C3H/HeJ mouse model, the study applied high-throughput TCRbeta sequencing to look at T cell clonal expansion in alopecia areata. In humans, TCRbeta sequencing was performed on scalp tissue and on sorted CD4+ and CD8+ peripheral blood T cells from healthy controls and from patients with patchy or totalis/universalis alopecia areata. Biopsies were taken from tofacitinib-treated patients at baseline and at 4 and 24 weeks of treatment, and a later scalp biopsy was taken in several of the tofacitinib-treated patients. Scalp clonality was compared across normal scalp (n=4), patchy alopecia areata scalp (n=8), and alopecia totalis/universalis scalp (n=8). The RNA source kit depended on sample type: the PAXgene miRNA kit for fixed scalp, the miRNeasy kit for PBMCs, and the RNeasy kit for mouse skin. immunoSEQ multiplex PCR using 35 Vbeta forward primers and 13 Jbeta reverse primers was used to amplify TCRbeta CDR3 regions.

The germline V gene encodes CDR1 SGDLS and CDR2 YYNGEE. From its cysteine to its phenylalanine, the CDR3 spans 17 amino acids. CDR3 DNA only is kept here, 51 bases in frame from base 1. The germline ends are 20 bases apart after V is trimmed by 5 bases and J by 1 base. Results and caveats for the whole study, not just this receptor: TCR sequences shared between patients were less clear than in mice, possibly partly because of HLA diversity in the patient population. Because the treated cohort was small and had only one nonresponder, larger studies are needed to examine links between baseline CD8+ expansion and response. During tofacitinib treatment, many expanded lesional clones stuck around in both scalp and blood, and this persistence may partly explain why relapse happens after treatment is stopped. Unlike mouse skin, which is dominated by gammadelta T cells, normal human skin has resident alphabeta T cells that are also sequenced, and this complicates analysis of the scalp TCR repertoire. Compared with normal scalp, lesional scalp, particularly in alopecia totalis/universalis, had higher clonality and more expanded CD8+ clones, which suggests antigenic drive. Tofacitinib significantly decreased scalp clonality and the number of expanded CD8+ clones among the top 100 scalp clones.

The table lists this clone with a few counts. Its binding antigen is unknown. Qualities for individual bases were not recorded, and no much larger clone is one base off. In light of the paper, this sample's time point label describes: about 4 weeks on oral tofacitinib. Per the publication, the treatment or condition label means: oral pan-JAK inhibitor, 5-10 mg twice daily. Lesional scalp punch biopsies and peripheral blood were obtained from alopecia areata patients. PBMCs were isolated by density centrifugation and stained for CD3, CD4 and CD8, after which CD4+ and CD8+ T cells were sorted on a FACSAria. Library preparation was by the immunoSEQ multiplex PCR assay. To provide template for TCR sequencing, every sample had RNA extracted and reverse transcribed into cDNA. First-strand cDNA was synthesized with SuperScript III using a 2:1 mix of oligo-dT and random hexamers. A synthetic immune receptor repertoire was used to gauge amplification bias, and whatever bias remained was removed computationally. The source study handled its data this way. Raw reads were preprocessed to remove errors, and CDR3 was defined by IMGT conventions from the conserved cysteine to phenylalanine. Clonality was calculated as 1 minus Shannon entropy normalized by log2 of the number of productive unique TCRs. Whether scalp clones were CD4 or CD8 was inferred by matching scalp TCRbeta sequences against CD4 and CD8 repertoires sorted from blood. TCRdb retrieved this table from immuneACCESS and kept in-frame rearrangements only. Not all clones are present; in checked studies, unresolved V genes account for under half, and no reason is known for the remainder. V, J and clone size are taken as reported in that table, and D and trimming were inferred from the DNA itself. This sample holds 95,000 to 100,000 clones; 60% to 65% were observed only once. 15% of the sample is held by the ten biggest clonotypes.

The TCR sequence derives from a human donor with alopecia areata. The V and J genes are TRBV9 and TRBJ2-3; the best D guess is TRBD2, with 7 bases matching. The sample in question was CD8+ T cells sorted from blood, obtained at week 4, from a patient treated with tofacitinib. The nucleotide sequence reads TGTGCCAGCAGTGCCGAGCCAGGGGACTATGGCACAGATACGCAGTATTTT. Its protein reads: CASSAEPGDYGTDTQYF.